This entry lists 21 T cell receptor beta chains sequenced from one sample in a study of blood T cell repertoires in COVID-19. Data came from immunoSEQ multiplex PCR; TCRdb stores just in-frame clones and leaves some out. The table shows under 75,000 clones, with roughly 84% occurring only once. Material: peripheral blood. The source is a woman in her sixties or seventies with acute or convalescent COVID-19.

The chain carries TRBV5-1 and TRBJ2-7; 8 positions agree with TRBD1. V dropped 0 bases and J dropped 1; count of bases not matched to a gene: 3. The CDR3 is made up of 15 amino acids. The germline V gene has CDR1 SGHRS and CDR2 YFSETQ. The CDR3 DNA follows: TGCGCCAGCAGCTTGGGGCAGGGGGCTTCCTACGAGCAGTACTTC. This codes for CASSLGQGASYEQYF. The variable domain in full, completed from reference TRBV5-1 and TRBJ2-7, reads KAGVTQTPRYLIKTRGQQVTLSCSPISGHRSVSWYQQTPGQGLQFLFEYFSETQRNKGNFPGRFSGRQFSNSRSEMNVSTLELGDSALYLCASSLGQGASYEQYFGPGTRLTVT.

CDR3 sequence: CASTDQVYGYTF. The CDR3 nucleotides are TGTGCCAGCACTGACCAGGTCTATGGCTACACCTTC. The chain has TRBV28 and TRBJ1-2; no reliable D call. CDR3 size: 12 residues. The germline V and J ends were trimmed by 7 bases and 4 bases, with 10 bases remaining between them. The V gene's germline CDR1 is MDHEN and CDR2 SYDVKM.

This chain uses TRBV9 with TRBJ1-6; D is unresolved. V lost 0 bases, J lost 9 bases, and 16 bases lay in between. CDR3 length: 16 residues. Germline CDR1 is SGDLS and CDR2 is YYNGEE. CDR3: CASSVASQVGSSPLHF. In DNA form, the CDR3 reads TGTGCCAGCAGCGTAGCTAGTCAGGTGGGGAGTTCACCCCTCCACTTT.

The chain couples TRBV10-2 to TRBJ1-3, with 7 bases that match TRBD1. This CDR3 region has 15 residues. The J segment lost 0 bases and the V segment lost 6 bases, leaving 5 bases of the junction unmatched. Germline assignment: CDR1 WSHSY and CDR2 SAAADI. The CDR3 nucleotides read TGCGCCAGCAGCGGACAGGCGAACTCTGGAAACACCATATATTTT. Translated, it gives CASSGQANSGNTIYF.

The chain has TRBV7-9 and TRBJ2-3; TRBD2 is a possible D gene (7 bases). The V gene lost 1 base and the J gene lost 4 bases, with 15 bases spanning the gap. Germline CDR1 is SEHNR and CDR2 is FQNEAQ (reference sequence). The CDR3 loop spans 16 amino acids. The CDR3 reads CASSLGAGGGSDTQYF. The CDR3 DNA sequence: TGTGCCAGCAGCTTAGGGGCGGGCGGGGGCTCAGATACGCAGTATTTT.

The chain couples TRBV5-1 to TRBJ2-1, with 9 bases aligning to TRBD2. The trim removed 2 bases at V and 9 bases at J, leaving 6 bases unmatched. The CDR3 loop spans 14 amino acids. Germline V gives CDR1 SGHRS, CDR2 YFSETQ. The CDR3 bases are TGCGCCAGCAGCTTTGACGCGGGGGGGAGTGAGCAGTTCTTC. The encoded protein is CASSFDAGGSEQFF.

This clone was counted once. The V call is TRBV7-8, the J call TRBJ1-2; D is possibly TRBD1 (5 bases). Between the trimmed V and J ends, which lost 2 bases and 8 bases, there was a span of 18 bases. CDR1 and CDR2 (germline): SGHVS, FQNEAQ. The CDR3 covers 15 residues. CDR3 DNA: TGTGCCAGCAGCTTATTGGGCAGGGACCGGGGGGGCTACACCTTC. Protein: CASSLLGRDRGGYTF.

The rearrangement uses TRBV5-6 and TRBJ1-3; possibly TRBD1 for D (5 bases). The CDR3 consists of 15 residues. From germline, CDR1 is SGHDT and CDR2 YYEEEE. V shed 0 bases and J shed 1 base, with 8 bases lying between them. The CDR3 loop is CASSLVRQSGNTIYF. The CDR3, as DNA: TGTGCCAGCAGCTTGGTCCGACAGTCTGGAAACACCATATATTTT.

The chain joins TRBV6-2 or TRBV6-3 to TRBJ2-2, with 10 bases aligning to TRBD1. V trimming: 4 bases; J trimming: 12 bases; junction bases outside the gene matches: 5. This CDR3 has 13 amino acids. Germline V CDR1 and CDR2: MNHEY, SVGEGT. The CDR3, as DNA: TGTGCCAGCAGTTGGGGGACAGGGGTGAAGCTGTTTTTT. It is translated as CASSWGTGVKLFF.

The rearrangement joins TRBV4-3 to TRBJ1-1; D not certain. Looked up from germline, CDR1 is LGHNA and CDR2 is YSLEER. Trimming shortened V by 0 bases and J by 9 bases, and 11 bases separated the two germline ends. The CDR3 totals 13 residues. The CDR3 nucleotides read TGCGCCAGCAGCCAAGACTTCACTACCCAAGCTTTCTTT. It codes for CASSQDFTTQAFF.

The chain employs TRBV3-1 (or the pseudogene TRBV3-2) and TRBJ2-7; no clear D. Trimming pared 2 bases from V and 5 bases from J, leaving 7 bases between. The CDR3 has 12 amino acids. CDR1 is LGHDT and CDR2 is YNNKEL in the germline V gene (reference sequence). CDR3 residues: CASSQSVNEQYF. The CDR3 DNA reads as TGTGCCAGCAGCCAAAGCGTAAACGAGCAGTACTTC.

This clone came up a few times. The chain links TRBV21-1 to TRBJ1-4; TRBD1, as called in the table, went unchecked against the DNA. TRBV21-1 is listed as a pseudogene. This CDR3 region has 11 residues. The CDR3 loop reads CASTGGEKLFF. In nucleotides, the CDR3 is TGTGCCAGCACAGGGGGCGAAAAACTGTTTTTT.

The rearrangement links TRBV29-1 to TRBJ1-1; 9 nucleotides match TRBD1. V lost 7 bases and J lost 11; bases outside the gene matches: 14. The CDR3 totals 13 residues. In germline, CDR1 is SQVTM, CDR2 ANQGSEA. This chain's CDR3 is CSASPGQGFGAFF. The CDR3 DNA reads as TGCAGCGCGAGCCCGGGACAGGGTTTCGGGGCTTTCTTT.

This chain connects TRBV5-1 to TRBJ2-3, with D unresolved. The CDR3 has 15 residues. Germline V gene data show CDR1 as SGHRS and CDR2 as YFSETQ. Trimming cost V 2 bases and J 4 bases, with 14 bases left between them. DNA of the CDR3: TGCGCCAGCAGCTTCCCCCAAGCAAGCCCAGATACGCAGTATTTT. It is translated as CASSFPQASPDTQYF.

V gene TRBV5-1 combines with J gene TRBJ2-3, with 9 bases identical to TRBD1. This CDR3 region has 15 residues. Looked up from germline, CDR1 is SGHRS and CDR2 is YFSETQ. The ends lost 0 bases at V and 5 bases at J; junction bases unmatched: 4. The CDR3 spells CASSLGTGEEDTQYF. CDR3 sequence (DNA): TGCGCCAGCAGCTTGGGGACAGGGGAGGAAGATACGCAGTATTTT.

The V gene is TRBV4-1, the J gene TRBJ1-5, with no clear D. Trimming cost V 6 bases and J 0 bases, with 12 bases left between them. Germline V lookup: CDR1 MGHRA, CDR2 YSYEKL. This CDR3 is 15 amino acids long. CDR3 sequence (DNA): TGCGCCAGCAGGGAGGTGCATTATAGCAATCAGCCCCAGCATTTT. Amino acids: CASREVHYSNQPQHF.

V usage is TRBV7-3 and J usage is TRBJ2-7; TRBD2 is a possible D gene (6 bases). In germline, CDR1 is SGHTA, CDR2 FQGTGA. The CDR3 consists of 12 residues. The V end lost 5 bases, the J end lost 6 bases, and 11 bases lay between the germline ends. CDR3 loop: CASSHPGGEQYF. The CDR3 DNA reads as TGTGCCAGCAGCCACCCCGGGGGCGAGCAGTACTTC.

The chain has TRBV5-4 and TRBJ2-5; possibly TRBD2 for D (5 bases). The CDR3 covers 12 residues. The V and J ends lost 0 bases and 5 bases respectively, with 5 bases between them. CDR1 is SGHNT and CDR2 is YYREEE in the germline V gene (reference sequence). The CDR3 DNA is TGTGCCAGCAGCTTGGGGAGGGAGACCCAGTACTTC. Translation gives CASSLGRETQYF.

The chain combines TRBV2 with TRBJ1-6; 8 bases are a match to TRBD1. The V gene end was trimmed by 3 bases and the J gene end by 7 bases; junction bases not matched to a gene: 8. The CDR3 runs to 16 residues. Looked up from germline, CDR1 is SNHLY and CDR2 is FYNNEI. The CDR3 is CASSDNWTGRNSPLHF. The CDR3 DNA reads TGTGCCAGCAGTGATAATTGGACAGGGAGGAATTCACCCCTCCACTTT.

This clone appeared a few times. This rearrangement joins TRBV3-1 (or the pseudogene TRBV3-2) to TRBJ1-3; D perhaps matches TRBD1 (6 bases). Germline V CDR1 and CDR2: LGHDT, YNNKEL (reference sequence). The CDR3 runs to 15 residues. The ends were cut back, 4 bases at V and 4 bases at J, with 14 bases in the middle. CDR3 DNA sequence: TGTGCCAGCAGCCCACAGGGCCCAACGGGAAACACCATATATTTT. This translates into CASSPQGPTGNTIYF.

J is TRBJ2-7 and V is TRBV5-1, with D tentatively TRBD1 (6 bases). Germline V gives CDR1 SGHRS, CDR2 YFSETQ. CDR3 length: 15 residues. V was trimmed by 0 bases and J by 3 bases, leaving 13 bases between them. CDR3 amino acids: CASSLEPGADYEQYF. Here the CDR3 DNA reads TGCGCCAGCAGCTTGGAACCAGGGGCCGACTACGAGCAGTACTTC.